This T cell receptor (beta chain) was documented in a study of spatial heterogeneity in lung cancer. TCRdb re-derived calls from the 5' RACE reads in MiXCR, one entry per CDR3 protein. Among about 44,000 distinct CDR3 sequences listed, roughly 15% were seen once. Whole-study results and caveats: Ubiquitous expanded tumor TCRs surfaced in blood more at resection than they did at follow-up.

This clonotype was seen a few times. Its antigen is not identified. The germline CDR1 and CDR2 sequences are SGHAT and FQDESV (reference sequence). The CDR3 extends over 11 amino acids. V gave up 7 bases and J gave up 6 bases, with 10 bases separating them. Described time point: sample taken at primary tumor resection. Donation came from roughly 72 patients with untreated early-stage non-small cell lung cancer. V usage is TRBV11-1 and J usage is TRBJ2-7; D ambiguous. Sequenced here: PBMCs, sampled at surgery. This sequence was found in a male donor with early-stage non-small cell lung cancer. This CDR3 is CASTLHGEQYF. In DNA, the CDR3 is TGTGCCAGCACCCTACACGGCGAGCAGTACTTC.